Each of the 19 T cell receptor beta chains below was sequenced from the same sample in a study of T cell changes during pregnancy in multiple sclerosis. The data were produced by immunoSEQ multiplex PCR, yet TCRdb's version contains in-frame clones alone and is incomplete. The repertoire holds just over 65,000 clones, roughly nine tenths seen once, with 0.86% in the top ten. Sequencing used peripheral blood, obtained in the second trimester of pregnancy. These receptors originate from a female donor with multiple sclerosis, enrolled in a pregnancy study.

V gene TRBV2 combines with J gene TRBJ1-6; D ambiguous. This CDR3 comprises 16 residues. V lost 4 bases and J 0 bases, leaving 10 bases between the germline ends. Germline loops: CDR1 SNHLY, CDR2 FYNNEI. The CDR3 loop reads CASSGPRSSYNSPLHF. The CDR3 DNA reads as TGTGCCAGCAGTGGCCCGCGGAGCTCCTATAATTCACCCCTCCACTTT.

The chain uses TRBV27 and TRBJ1-2, with a tentative D call TRBD1 (5 bases). V was cut by 0 bases and J by 2 bases, with 16 bases left in between. This CDR3 region has 17 residues. From germline, CDR1 is MNHEY and CDR2 SMNVEV (reference sequence). In nucleotides, the CDR3 is TGTGCCAGCAGTTTATCAGGACTAGACAGTGAAAACTATGGCTACACCTTC. Amino acids: CASSLSGLDSENYGYTF.

The rearrangement links TRBV18 to TRBJ1-3; 8 nucleotides align to TRBD1. This CDR3 has 18 residues. The V gene's germline CDR1 is KGHSH and CDR2 LQKENI. V dropped 3 bases and J dropped 0; count of bases not matched to a gene: 10. The CDR3 region has the DNA TGTGCCAGCTCACCGTCCGTAACAGGGGGAGCCTCTGGAAACACCATATATTTT. It specifies CASSPSVTGGASGNTIYF.

The CDR3 reads CASSQDEGTQPQHF. CDR3 coding DNA: TGTGCCAGCAGCCAAGATGAGGGTACTCAGCCCCAGCATTTT. The chain uses TRBV14 and TRBJ1-5; unclear D gene. From germline, CDR1 is SGHDN and CDR2 FVKESK. The CDR3 contains 14 residues. The V end was cut by 0 bases, the J end by 6 bases, with 9 bases between.

The rearrangement uses TRBV9 and TRBJ2-1; D call uncertain. Trimming cost V 0 bases and J 8 bases, with 3 bases left between them. The CDR3 sequence is 11 residues long. Germline V gene sequence: CDR1 SGDLS, CDR2 YYNGEE. The CDR3 DNA follows: TGTGCCAGCAGCGTAGGAGATGAGCAGTTCTTC. Protein sequence: CASSVGDEQFF. The full variable domain, with the rest looked up from reference TRBV9 and TRBJ2-1, is DSGVTQTPKHLITATGQRVTLRCSPRSGDLSVYWYQQSLDQGLQFLIQYYNGEERAKGNILERFSAQQFPDLHSELNLSSLELGDSALYFCASSVGDEQFFGPGTRLTVL.

The genes are TRBV9 and TRBJ1-5; D uncertain. The CDR3 runs 12 residues. Trimming pared 4 bases from V and 4 bases from J, leaving 6 bases between. Germline loops: CDR1 SGDLS, CDR2 YYNGEE. In DNA, the CDR3 is TGTGCCAGCAGCTCGGGGAATCAGCCCCAGCATTTT. Protein sequence: CASSSGNQPQHF. Variable domain in full (rest from reference TRBV9 and TRBJ1-5): DSGVTQTPKHLITATGQRVTLRCSPRSGDLSVYWYQQSLDQGLQFLIQYYNGEERAKGNILERFSAQQFPDLHSELNLSSLELGDSALYFCASSSGNQPQHFGDGTRLSIL.

The gene calls are TRBV6-1 and TRBJ1-1, with 8 bases identical to TRBD1. CDR3 length equals 14 residues. V was clipped by 1 base and J by 6 bases; unmatched bases: 4. Germline loops: CDR1 MNHNS, CDR2 SASEGT. The CDR3 loop reads CASSEEYRGAEAFF. The CDR3 bases are TGTGCCAGCAGTGAAGAGTACAGGGGGGCTGAAGCTTTCTTT.

The chain is built from TRBV19 and TRBJ1-6, with a tentative D call TRBD1 (5 bases). V dropped 8 bases and J dropped 0 bases, with 11 bases sitting between them. Germline loops: CDR1 LNHDA, CDR2 SQIVND (reference sequence). CDR3 size: 15 residues. This chain's CDR3 is CASRQSSSYNSPLHF. CDR3 coding DNA: TGTGCCAGTCGACAGTCGAGCTCCTATAATTCACCCCTCCACTTT.

The J gene is TRBJ2-7, the V gene TRBV5-6; D uncertain. The CDR3 is made up of 15 amino acids. Trimming shortened V by 4 bases and J by 6 bases, and 20 bases separated the two germline ends. Germline V lookup: CDR1 SGHDT, CDR2 YYEEEE. The CDR3 DNA sequence: TGTGCCAGCAGCATGGGAATCTCAGGTTTAGTCGAGCAGTACTTC. Residues: CASSMGISGLVEQYF.

This rearrangement joins TRBV5-4 to TRBJ2-1; 8 positions match TRBD2. The CDR3 sequence is 19 residues long. Trimming at V came to 4 bases and at J to 0 bases, leaving 15 bases not matched to a gene. CDR1 is SGHNT and CDR2 is YYREEE in the germline V gene (reference sequence). CDR3 residues: CASSPGGLAGQSSYNEQFF. CDR3 nucleotides: TGTGCCAGCAGCCCCGGTGGGCTAGCGGGTCAGAGCTCCTACAATGAGCAGTTCTTC.

The genes are TRBV5-1 and TRBJ1-1; 7 nucleotides line up with TRBD1. This CDR3 comprises 16 residues. V was clipped by 5 bases and J by 4 bases; unmatched bases: 14. CDR1 SGHRS and CDR2 YFSETQ come from the germline V gene. The CDR3 sequence: CASRADRLSAGTEAFF. For the CDR3, the DNA is TGCGCCAGCAGAGCGGACAGGCTCTCCGCGGGCACTGAAGCTTTCTTT.

The chain couples TRBV4-3 to TRBJ2-1, with 12 bases fitting TRBD2. The V gene's germline CDR1 is LGHNA and CDR2 YSLEER. The CDR3 spans 16 residues. Trimming removed 3 bases from V and 7 bases from J; junction bases left unmatched: 7. This CDR3 is CASSHLAGGPANEQFF. CDR3 in DNA: TGCGCCAGCAGCCATCTAGCGGGGGGGCCGGCAAATGAGCAGTTCTTC.

The chain combines TRBV16 with TRBJ2-7; D is undetermined. Per the germline V gene, CDR1 is KGHSY and CDR2 is FQNENV. This CDR3 region has 13 residues. Trimming took 3 bases from V and 2 from J, leaving 8 bases between them. The CDR3 DNA reads TGTGCCAGCAGCCAGCCCGAGACCTACGAGCAGTACTTC. Its protein is CASSQPETYEQYF.

This clone was seen once. The chain is built from TRBV7-9 and TRBJ2-3; 9 bases match TRBD2. Trimming at V came to 1 base and at J to 2 bases, leaving 4 bases not matched to a gene. The CDR3 is 16 residues long. The germline V gene encodes CDR1 SEHNR and CDR2 FQNEAQ (reference sequence). The CDR3 DNA sequence: TGTGCCAGCAGCTTAGGCAGCGGGGGGATCACAGATACGCAGTATTTT. Its protein product is CASSLGSGGITDTQYF.

This rearrangement joins TRBV5-4 to TRBJ2-5; possibly TRBD1 for D (6 bases). With 4 bases removed from V and 0 bases from J, the gap between germline ends came to 10 bases. The CDR3 length is 14 residues. Germline V gives CDR1 SGHNT, CDR2 YYREEE (reference sequence). The CDR3 region has the DNA TGTGCCAGCAGCCAGACAGGACACCAAGAGACCCAGTACTTC. Its translation is CASSQTGHQETQYF.

The chain links TRBV6-1 to TRBJ1-6; TRBD1 might be the D (5 bases). V was clipped by 4 bases and J by 0 bases, with 10 bases between them. Germline CDR1 is MNHNS and CDR2 is SASEGT. The CDR3 sequence is 16 residues long. CDR3 loop: CASSGDRSSYNSPLHF. The CDR3 DNA sequence: TGTGCCAGCAGTGGCGACAGAAGCTCCTATAATTCACCCCTCCACTTT.

The genes are TRBV9 and TRBJ2-5, with a possible D match to TRBD2 (6 bases). CDR3 length: 13 amino acids. Germline V gene sequence: CDR1 SGDLS, CDR2 YYNGEE. V was trimmed by 4 bases and J by 3 bases, leaving 10 bases between them. CDR3 DNA sequence: TGTGCCAGCAGCTTGGGACTTAAAGAGACCCAGTACTTC. It yields the protein CASSLGLKETQYF.

The chain combines TRBV4-2 with TRBJ2-6; D unclear. Trimming removed 1 base from V and 6 bases from J, with 13 bases in between. This CDR3 contains 16 residues. The germline CDR1 and CDR2 sequences are LGHNA and YNFKEQ. The CDR3 bases are TGTGCCAGCAGCCAAGGAGGCGCCCTTGAGGCCAACGTCCTGACTTTC. Its protein product is CASSQGGALEANVLTF.

The chain uses TRBV7-9 and TRBJ1-6; the D gene is possibly TRBD1 (5 bases). The CDR3 sequence is 15 residues long. The ends were cut back, 2 bases at V and 9 bases at J, with 14 bases in the middle. Germline assignment: CDR1 SEHNR and CDR2 FQNEAQ (reference sequence). The CDR3 nucleotides are TGTGCCAGCAGCTTACCCAGGGATAGCAGTTCACCCCTCCACTTT. This sequence encodes CASSLPRDSSSPLHF.